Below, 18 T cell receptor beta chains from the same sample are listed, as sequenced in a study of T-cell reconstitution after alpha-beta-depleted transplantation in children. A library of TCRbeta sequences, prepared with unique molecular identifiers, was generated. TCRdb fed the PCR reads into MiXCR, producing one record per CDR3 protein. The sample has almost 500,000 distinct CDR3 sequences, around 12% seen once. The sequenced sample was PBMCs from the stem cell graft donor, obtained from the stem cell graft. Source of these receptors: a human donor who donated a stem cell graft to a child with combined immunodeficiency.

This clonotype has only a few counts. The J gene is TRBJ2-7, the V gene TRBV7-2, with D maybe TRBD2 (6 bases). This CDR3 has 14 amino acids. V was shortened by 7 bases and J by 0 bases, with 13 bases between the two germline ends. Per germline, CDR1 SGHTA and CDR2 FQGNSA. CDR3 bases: TGTGCCAGCACCCAATGGGACTCCTCCTACGAGCAGTACTTC. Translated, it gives CASTQWDSSYEQYF.

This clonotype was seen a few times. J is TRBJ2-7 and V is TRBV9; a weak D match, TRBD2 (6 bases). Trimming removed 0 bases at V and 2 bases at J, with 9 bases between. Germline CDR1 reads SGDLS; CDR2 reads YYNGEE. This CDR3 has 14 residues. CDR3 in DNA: TGTGCCAGCAGCGTAGTAGCGGACACCTACGAGCAGTACTTC. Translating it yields CASSVVADTYEQYF.

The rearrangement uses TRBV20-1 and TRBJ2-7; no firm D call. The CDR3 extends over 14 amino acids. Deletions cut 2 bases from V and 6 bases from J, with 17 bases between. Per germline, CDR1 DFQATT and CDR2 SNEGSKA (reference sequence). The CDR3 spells CSARPGRNLVEQYF. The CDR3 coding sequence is TGCAGTGCTAGACCCGGACGGAACCTAGTCGAGCAGTACTTC.

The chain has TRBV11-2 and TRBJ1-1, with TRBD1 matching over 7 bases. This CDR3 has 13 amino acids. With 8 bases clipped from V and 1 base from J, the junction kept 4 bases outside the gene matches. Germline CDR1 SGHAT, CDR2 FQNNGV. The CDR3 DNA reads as TGTGCCAGCTCACAGGGGTGGAACACTGAAGCTTTCTTT. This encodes CASSQGWNTEAFF.

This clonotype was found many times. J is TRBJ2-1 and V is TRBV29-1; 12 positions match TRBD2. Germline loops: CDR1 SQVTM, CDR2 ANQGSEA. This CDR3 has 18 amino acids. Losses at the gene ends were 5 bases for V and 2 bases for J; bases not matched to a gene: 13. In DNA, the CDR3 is TGCAGCGTTCGAACCCGAAGACTAGCGGGAGACGCCTACAATGAGCAGTTCTTC. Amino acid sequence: CSVRTRRLAGDAYNEQFF.

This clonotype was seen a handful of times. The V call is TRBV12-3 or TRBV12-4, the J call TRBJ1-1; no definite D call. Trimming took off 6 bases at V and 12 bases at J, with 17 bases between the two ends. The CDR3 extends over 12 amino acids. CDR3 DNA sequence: TGTGCCAGCAGCCCCGACCGGAGGAGTACTTTCTTT. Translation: CASSPDRRSTFF.

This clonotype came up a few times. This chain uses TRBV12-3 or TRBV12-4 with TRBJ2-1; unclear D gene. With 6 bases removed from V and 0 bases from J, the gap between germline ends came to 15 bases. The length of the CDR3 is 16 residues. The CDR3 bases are TGTGCCAGCAGCTCATCGCCTAAACGCTCCTACAATGAGCAGTTCTTC. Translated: CASSSSPKRSYNEQFF.

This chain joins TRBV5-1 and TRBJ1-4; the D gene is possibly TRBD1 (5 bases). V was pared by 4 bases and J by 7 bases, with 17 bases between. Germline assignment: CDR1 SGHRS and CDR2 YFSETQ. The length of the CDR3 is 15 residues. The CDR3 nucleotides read TGCGCCAGCAGCCCTGGAAACCTCGGGGGTGAAAAACTGTTTTTT. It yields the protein CASSPGNLGGEKLFF.

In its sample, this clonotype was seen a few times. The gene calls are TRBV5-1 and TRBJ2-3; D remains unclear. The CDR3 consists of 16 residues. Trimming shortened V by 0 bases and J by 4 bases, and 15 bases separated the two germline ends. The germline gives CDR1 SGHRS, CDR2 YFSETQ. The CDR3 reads CASSLGIQVRADTQYF. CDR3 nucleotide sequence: TGCGCCAGCAGCTTGGGGATCCAAGTACGGGCAGATACGCAGTATTTT.

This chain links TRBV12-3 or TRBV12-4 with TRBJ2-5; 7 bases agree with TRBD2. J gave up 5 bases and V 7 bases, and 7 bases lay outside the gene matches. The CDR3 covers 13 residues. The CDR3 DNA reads TGTGCCAGCACCTGGGACTATTCGGAGACCCAGTACTTC. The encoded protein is CASTWDYSETQYF.

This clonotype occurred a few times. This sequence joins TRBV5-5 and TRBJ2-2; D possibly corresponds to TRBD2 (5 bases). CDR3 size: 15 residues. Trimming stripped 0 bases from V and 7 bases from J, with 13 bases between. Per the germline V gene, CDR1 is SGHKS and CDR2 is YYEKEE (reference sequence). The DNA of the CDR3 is TGTGCCAGCAGCTTGGACACCGCGGGCGTCGGGGAGCTGTTTTTT. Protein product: CASSLDTAGVGELFF.

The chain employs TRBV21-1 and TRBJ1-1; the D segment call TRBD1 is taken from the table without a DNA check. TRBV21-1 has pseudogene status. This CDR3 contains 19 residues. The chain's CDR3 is CASSKVGQGRMYMNTEAFF. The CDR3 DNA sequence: TGTGCCAGCAGCAAAGTTGGGCAGGGGCGAATGTACATGAACACTGAAGCTTTCTTT.

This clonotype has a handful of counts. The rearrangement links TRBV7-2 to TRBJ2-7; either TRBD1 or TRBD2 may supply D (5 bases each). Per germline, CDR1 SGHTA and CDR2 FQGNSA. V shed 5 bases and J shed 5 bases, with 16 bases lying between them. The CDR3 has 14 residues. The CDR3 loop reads CASSLSTEGNEQYF. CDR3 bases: TGTGCCAGCAGCCTTTCGACAGAGGGGAACGAGCAGTACTTC.

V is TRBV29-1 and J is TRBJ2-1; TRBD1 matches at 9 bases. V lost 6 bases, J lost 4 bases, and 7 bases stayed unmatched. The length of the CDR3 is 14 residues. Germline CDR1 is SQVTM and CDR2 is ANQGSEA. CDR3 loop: CSVYGTGTYNEQFF. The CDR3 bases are TGCAGCGTGTACGGGACAGGGACATACAATGAGCAGTTCTTC.

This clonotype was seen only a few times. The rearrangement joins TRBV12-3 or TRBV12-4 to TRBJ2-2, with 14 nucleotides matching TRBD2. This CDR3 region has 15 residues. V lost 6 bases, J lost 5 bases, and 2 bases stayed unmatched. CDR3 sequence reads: CASRGLAGVTGELFF. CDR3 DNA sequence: TGTGCCAGCAGGGGACTAGCGGGAGTGACCGGGGAGCTGTTTTTT.

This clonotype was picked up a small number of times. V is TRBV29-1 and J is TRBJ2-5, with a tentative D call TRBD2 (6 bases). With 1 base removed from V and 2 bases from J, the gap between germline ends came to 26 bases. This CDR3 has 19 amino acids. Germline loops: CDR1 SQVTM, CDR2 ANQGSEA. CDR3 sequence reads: CSVEGGDYEEGVRQETQYF. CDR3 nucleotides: TGCAGCGTTGAAGGGGGGGATTATGAGGAGGGAGTAAGGCAAGAGACCCAGTACTTC.

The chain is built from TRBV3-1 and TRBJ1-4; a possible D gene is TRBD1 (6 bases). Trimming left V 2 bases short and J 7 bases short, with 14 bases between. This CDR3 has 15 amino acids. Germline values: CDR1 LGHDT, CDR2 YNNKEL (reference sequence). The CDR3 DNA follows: TGTGCCAGCAGCCAAAGAGGGACAATGGGTGAAAAACTGTTTTTT. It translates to CASSQRGTMGEKLFF.

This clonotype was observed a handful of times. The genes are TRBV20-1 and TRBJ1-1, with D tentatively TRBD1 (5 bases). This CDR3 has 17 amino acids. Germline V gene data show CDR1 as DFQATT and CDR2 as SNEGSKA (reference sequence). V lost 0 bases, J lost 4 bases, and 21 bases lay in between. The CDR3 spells CSAREGGAGILATEAFF. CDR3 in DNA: TGCAGTGCTAGAGAGGGAGGGGCAGGAATTTTGGCCACTGAAGCTTTCTTT.